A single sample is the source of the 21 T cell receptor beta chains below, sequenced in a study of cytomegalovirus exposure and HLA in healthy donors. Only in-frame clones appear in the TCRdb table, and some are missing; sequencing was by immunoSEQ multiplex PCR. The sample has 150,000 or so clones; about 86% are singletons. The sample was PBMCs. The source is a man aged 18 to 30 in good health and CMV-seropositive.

The CDR3 nucleotides read TGCGCCAGCAGCCAAACCGGGACAGGGAGCAATGGCTACACCTTC. Translating gives CASSQTGTGSNGYTF. The chain has TRBV4-1 and TRBJ1-2; 9 bases line up with TRBD1. CDR1 and CDR2 from the germline V gene are MGHRA and YSYEKL. The CDR3 sequence is 15 residues long. With 2 bases clipped from V and 6 bases from J, the junction kept 7 bases outside the gene matches.

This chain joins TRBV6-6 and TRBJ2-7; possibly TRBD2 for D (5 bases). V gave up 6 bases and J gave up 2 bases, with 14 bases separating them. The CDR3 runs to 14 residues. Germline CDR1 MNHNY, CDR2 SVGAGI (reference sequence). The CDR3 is CASSPRTGTYEQYF. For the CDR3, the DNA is TGTGCCAGCAGCCCCAGGACTGGGACCTACGAGCAGTACTTC.

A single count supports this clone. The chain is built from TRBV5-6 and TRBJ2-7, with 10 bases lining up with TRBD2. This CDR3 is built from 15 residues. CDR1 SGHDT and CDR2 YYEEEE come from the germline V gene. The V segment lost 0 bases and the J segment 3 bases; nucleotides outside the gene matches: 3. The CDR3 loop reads CASSLVASGSYEQYF. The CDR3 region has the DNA TGTGCCAGCAGCTTGGTGGCTAGCGGGAGCTACGAGCAGTACTTC.

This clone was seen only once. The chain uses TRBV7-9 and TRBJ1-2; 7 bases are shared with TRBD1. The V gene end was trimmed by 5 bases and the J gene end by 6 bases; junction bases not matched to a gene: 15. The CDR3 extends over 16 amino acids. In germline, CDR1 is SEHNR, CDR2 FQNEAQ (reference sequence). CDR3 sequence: CASSHGTVPLSDGYTF. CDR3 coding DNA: TGTGCCAGCAGCCACGGGACAGTCCCTTTATCTGATGGCTACACCTTC.

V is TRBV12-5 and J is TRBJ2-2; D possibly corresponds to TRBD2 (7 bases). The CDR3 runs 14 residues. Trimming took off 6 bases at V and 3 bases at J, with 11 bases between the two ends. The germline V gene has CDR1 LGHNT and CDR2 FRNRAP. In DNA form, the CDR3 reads TGTGCTAGTGGCGGGGGGCTCGACACCGGGGAGCTGTTTTTT. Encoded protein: CASGGGLDTGELFF. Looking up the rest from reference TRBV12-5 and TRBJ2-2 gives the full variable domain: DARVTQTPRHKVTEMGQEVTMRCQPILGHNTVFWYRQTMMQGLELLAYFRNRAPLDDSGMPKDRFSAEMPDATLATLKIQPSEPRDSAVYFCASGGGLDTGELFFGEGSRLTVL.

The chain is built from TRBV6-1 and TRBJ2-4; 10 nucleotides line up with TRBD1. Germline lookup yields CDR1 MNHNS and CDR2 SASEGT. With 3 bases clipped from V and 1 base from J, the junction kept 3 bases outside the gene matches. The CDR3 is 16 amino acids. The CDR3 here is CASSEPGQGAKNIQYF. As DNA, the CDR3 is TGTGCCAGCAGTGAGCCGGGACAGGGGGCCAAAAACATTCAGTACTTC.

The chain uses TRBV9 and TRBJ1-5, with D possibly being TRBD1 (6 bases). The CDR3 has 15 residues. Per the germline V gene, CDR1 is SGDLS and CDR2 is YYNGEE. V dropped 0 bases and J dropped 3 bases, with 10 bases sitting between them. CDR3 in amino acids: CASSVGGGPNQPQHF. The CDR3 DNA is TGTGCCAGCAGCGTAGGAGGGGGTCCCAATCAGCCCCAGCATTTT. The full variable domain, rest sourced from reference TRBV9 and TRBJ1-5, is DSGVTQTPKHLITATGQRVTLRCSPRSGDLSVYWYQQSLDQGLQFLIQYYNGEERAKGNILERFSAQQFPDLHSELNLSSLELGDSALYFCASSVGGGPNQPQHFGDGTRLSIL.

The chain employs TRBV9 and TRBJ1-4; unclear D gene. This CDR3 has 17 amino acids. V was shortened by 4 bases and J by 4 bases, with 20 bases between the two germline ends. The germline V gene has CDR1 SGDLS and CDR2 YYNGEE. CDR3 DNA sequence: TGTGCCAGCAGCCCCCAAGAAGGAGGGCGAGTTAATGAAAAACTGTTTTTT. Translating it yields CASSPQEGGRVNEKLFF.

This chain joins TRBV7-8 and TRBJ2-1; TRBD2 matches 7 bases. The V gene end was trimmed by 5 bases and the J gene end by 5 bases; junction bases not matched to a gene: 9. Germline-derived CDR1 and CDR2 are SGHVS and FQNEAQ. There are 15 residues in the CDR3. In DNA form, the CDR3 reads TGTGCCAGCAGCCCGACTAGCTTTGGGGACAATGAGCAGTTCTTC. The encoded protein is CASSPTSFGDNEQFF.

The CDR3 region is CASRLAGGLGTQYF. As DNA, the CDR3 is TGTGCCAGCAGACTAGCGGGGGGGCTCGGGACCCAGTACTTC. V usage is TRBV2 and J usage is TRBJ2-5; TRBD2 matches at 13 bases. This CDR3 region has 14 residues. Trimming took 6 bases from V and 7 from J; bases not matched to a gene: 5. Per germline, CDR1 SNHLY and CDR2 FYNNEI.

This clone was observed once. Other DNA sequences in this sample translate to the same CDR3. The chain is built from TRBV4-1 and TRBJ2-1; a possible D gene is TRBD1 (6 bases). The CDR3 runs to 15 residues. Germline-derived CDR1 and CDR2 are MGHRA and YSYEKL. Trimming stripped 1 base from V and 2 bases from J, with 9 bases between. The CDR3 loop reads CASSQVGGAYNEQFF. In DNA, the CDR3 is TGCGCCAGCAGCCAAGTAGGGGGAGCCTACAATGAGCAGTTCTTC.

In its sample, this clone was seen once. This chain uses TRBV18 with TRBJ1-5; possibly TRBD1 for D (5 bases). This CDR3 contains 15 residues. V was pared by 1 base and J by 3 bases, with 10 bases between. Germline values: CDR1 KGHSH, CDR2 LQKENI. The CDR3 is CASSPRGDLNQPQHF. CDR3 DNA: TGTGCCAGCTCACCACGGGGGGACCTCAATCAGCCCCAGCATTTT.

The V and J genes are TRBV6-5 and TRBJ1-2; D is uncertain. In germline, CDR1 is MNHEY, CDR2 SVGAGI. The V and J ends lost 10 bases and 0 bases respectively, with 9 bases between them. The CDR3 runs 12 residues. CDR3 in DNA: TGTGCCACCAGACACGCTAACTATGGCTACACCTTC. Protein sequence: CATRHANYGYTF.

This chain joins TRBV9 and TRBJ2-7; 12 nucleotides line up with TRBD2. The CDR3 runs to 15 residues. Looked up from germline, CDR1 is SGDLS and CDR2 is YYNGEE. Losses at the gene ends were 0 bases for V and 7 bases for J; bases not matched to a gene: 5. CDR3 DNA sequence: TGTGCCAGCAGCGTAGATTCACTAGCGGGAGGTGAGCAGTACTTC. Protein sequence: CASSVDSLAGGEQYF.

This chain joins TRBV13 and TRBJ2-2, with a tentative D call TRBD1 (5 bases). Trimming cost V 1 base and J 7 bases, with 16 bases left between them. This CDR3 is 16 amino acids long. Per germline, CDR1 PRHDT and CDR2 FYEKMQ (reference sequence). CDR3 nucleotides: TGTGCCAGCAGCTTAGATGGGGCAGGGAATGGCGGGGAGCTGTTTTTT. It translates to CASSLDGAGNGGELFF.

The CDR3 here is CASSRGEGSTGELFF. Here the CDR3 DNA reads TGTGCCAGCAGCCGAGGAGAGGGAAGCACCGGGGAGCTGTTTTTT. The V call is TRBV7-7, the J call TRBJ2-2; TRBD2 might be the D (5 bases). V gave up 5 bases and J gave up 4 bases, with 14 bases separating them. This CDR3 contains 15 residues. Per germline, CDR1 SSHAT and CDR2 FNYEAQ (reference sequence).

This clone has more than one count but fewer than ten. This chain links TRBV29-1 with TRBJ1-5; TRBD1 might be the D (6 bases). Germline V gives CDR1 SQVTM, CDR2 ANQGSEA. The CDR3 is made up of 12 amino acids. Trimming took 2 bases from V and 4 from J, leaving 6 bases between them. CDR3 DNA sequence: TGCAGCGTTGAAACAGGGAATCAGCCCCAGCATTTT. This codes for CSVETGNQPQHF.

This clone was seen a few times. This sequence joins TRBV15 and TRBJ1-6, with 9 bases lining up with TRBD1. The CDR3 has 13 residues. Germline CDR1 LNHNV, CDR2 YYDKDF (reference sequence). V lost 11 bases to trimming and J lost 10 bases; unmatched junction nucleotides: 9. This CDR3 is CASGTGPRSPLHF. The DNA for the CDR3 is TGTGCCTCAGGGACAGGGCCGAGATCACCCCTCCACTTT.

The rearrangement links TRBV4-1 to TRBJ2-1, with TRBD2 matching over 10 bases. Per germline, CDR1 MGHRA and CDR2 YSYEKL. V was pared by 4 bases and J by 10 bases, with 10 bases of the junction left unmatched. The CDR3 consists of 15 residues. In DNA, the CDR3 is TGCGCCAGCAGCCCAACCCCGGGACTAGCGAACGAGCAGTTCTTC. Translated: CASSPTPGLANEQFF.

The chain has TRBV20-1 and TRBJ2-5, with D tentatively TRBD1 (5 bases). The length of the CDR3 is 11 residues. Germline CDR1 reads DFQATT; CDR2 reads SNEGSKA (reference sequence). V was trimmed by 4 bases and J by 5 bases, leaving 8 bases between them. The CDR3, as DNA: TGCAGTGCTACCCAGGGTGAGACCCAGTACTTC. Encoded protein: CSATQGETQYF.

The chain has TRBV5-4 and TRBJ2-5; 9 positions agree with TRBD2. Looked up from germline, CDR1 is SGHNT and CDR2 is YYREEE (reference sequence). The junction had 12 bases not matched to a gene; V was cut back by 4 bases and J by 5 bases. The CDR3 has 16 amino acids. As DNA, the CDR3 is TGTGCCAGCAGCCCGATGGGGAGCGGGGGGTTGGAGACCCAGTACTTC. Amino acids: CASSPMGSGGLETQYF. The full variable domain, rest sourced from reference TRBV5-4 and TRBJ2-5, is ETGVTQSPTHLIKTRGQQVTLRCSSQSGHNTVSWYQQALGQGPQFIFQYYREEENGRGNFPPRFSGLQFPNYSSELNVNALELDDSALYLCASSPMGSGGLETQYFGPGTRLLVL.